Below are 19 T cell receptor beta chains sequenced from a single sample in a study of circulating CD8 cells and anti-PD-1 response in melanoma. The QIAseq Immune Repertoire TCR panel built the libraries from roughly 16 ng of total RNA. TCRdb recomputed calls from the reads with MiXCR, one row per CDR3 protein. The data show 350 to 450 distinct CDR3 sequences, with about 5% seen just once and roughly 42% held by the top ten. Live CD3+CD8+TCRalphabeta+ cells were sorted into four subsets by PD-1 and/or TIGIT. The input for sequencing was CD8+ T cells from PBMCs, taken at baseline or after one month of anti-PD-1 therapy (not recorded which). Receptors were obtained from a human donor with melanoma.

This clonotype is medium-sized by share. This chain joins TRBV5-4 and TRBJ1-2; D gene ambiguous. With 4 bases removed from V and 5 bases from J, the gap between germline ends came to 21 bases. The CDR3 is 16 residues long. The germline V gene has CDR1 SGHNT and CDR2 YYREEE (reference sequence). The CDR3 is CASSADPGGLGYGYTF. CDR3 nucleotide sequence: TGTGCCAGCAGCGCCGACCCGGGTGGGTTGGGGTATGGCTACACCTTC.

In this sample, this clonotype is medium-sized. The chain has TRBV7-2 and TRBJ2-1, with 8 bases lining up with TRBD1. The germline V gene has CDR1 SGHTA and CDR2 FQGNSA. CDR3 length: 15 residues. With V trimmed by 7 bases and J by 5 bases, 10 bases remained unmatched. Written as DNA, the CDR3 is TGTGCCAGCAACATTTCGGGACAGGAGAACAATGAGCAGTTCTTC. Amino acids: CASNISGQENNEQFF.

This clonotype has more than one count but fewer than ten. The rearrangement links TRBV28 to TRBJ2-1; D possibly corresponds to TRBD2 (6 bases). Trimming removed 6 bases at V and 0 bases at J, with 12 bases between. Per germline, CDR1 MDHEN and CDR2 SYDVKM. This CDR3 has 15 residues. CDR3 sequence reads: CASRPGLPSYNEQFF. The CDR3 DNA follows: TGTGCCAGCAGGCCGGGACTTCCCTCCTACAATGAGCAGTTCTTC.

The chain employs TRBV20-1 and TRBJ1-1; D perhaps matches TRBD1 (5 bases). The V and J ends lost 5 bases and 3 bases respectively, with 25 bases between them. Germline V gene sequence: CDR1 DFQATT, CDR2 SNEGSKA (reference sequence). CDR3 length equals 17 residues. CDR3 loop: CSALSLGPGILHTEAFF. In nucleotides, the CDR3 is TGCAGTGCTCTCTCTTTGGGGCCGGGAATTTTACACACTGAAGCTTTCTTT.

Worth noting for this clonotype: A far larger clone is one nucleotide away, so this likely arose from a read error. V gene TRBV7-3 combines with J gene TRBJ2-7; D not resolved. The CDR3 covers 17 residues. Per germline, CDR1 SGHTA and CDR2 FQGTGA. V lost 1 base to trimming and J lost 7 bases, with 23 bases between them. Here the CDR3 DNA reads TGTGCCAGCAGCTTAATCGGCAGCCCCAGCTCCTACAATGAGCAGTACTTC. Its translation: CASSLIGSPSSYNEQYF.

In this sample, this clonotype is medium-sized (0.01 to 0.1%). This sequence joins TRBV7-3 and TRBJ2-1; TRBD2 matches at 7 bases. Trimming removed 3 bases from V and 0 bases from J; junction bases left unmatched: 5. The CDR3 has 16 residues. The germline V gene has CDR1 SGHTA and CDR2 FQGTGA. The chain's CDR3 is CASSLGWEGSYNEQFF. The CDR3 DNA reads TGTGCCAGCAGCTTGGGGTGGGAGGGCTCCTACAATGAGCAGTTCTTC.

This clonotype is classed as large. The J gene is TRBJ2-3, the V gene TRBV11-2; D is unclear. Germline CDR1 reads SGHAT; CDR2 reads FQNNGV. Trimming took off 5 bases at V and 2 bases at J, with 8 bases between the two ends. The CDR3 covers 13 residues. The CDR3 region is CASSISNTDTQYF. CDR3 coding DNA: TGTGCCAGCAGCATATCGAACACAGATACGCAGTATTTT.

This clonotype was observed a handful of times. The chain employs TRBV20-1 and TRBJ2-7, with D perhaps matching TRBD1 (6 bases). CDR1 is DFQATT, CDR2 SNEGSKA, per germline (reference sequence). This CDR3 is 15 amino acids long. V was shortened by 2 bases and J by 0 bases, with 14 bases between the two germline ends. CDR3 DNA sequence: TGCAGTGCTAGAAGTCCCGGGACACCCTCCTACGAGCAGTACTTC. Translating it yields CSARSPGTPSYEQYF.

This clonotype is labeled large (0.1 to 1%). This chain links TRBV19 with TRBJ1-1; 7 nucleotides match TRBD1. CDR3 length: 14 amino acids. With 8 bases clipped from V and 5 bases from J, the junction kept 11 bases outside the gene matches. CDR1 LNHDA and CDR2 SQIVND come from the germline V gene (reference sequence). CDR3 residues: CASRKGGGRTEAFF. In DNA, the CDR3 is TGTGCCAGTCGTAAAGGAGGGGGCAGGACTGAAGCTTTCTTT.

This clonotype is large in the sample. V is TRBV24-1 and J is TRBJ2-2; D is possibly TRBD2 (6 bases). CDR1 is KGHDR and CDR2 is SFDVKD in the germline V gene. V was trimmed by 3 bases and J by 1 base, leaving 14 bases between them. This CDR3 comprises 17 residues. CDR3 DNA sequence: TGTGCCACCAGTGATCCGAAAAGGGACTTGAACACCGGGGAGCTGTTTTTT. Protein sequence: CATSDPKRDLNTGELFF.

This clonotype is termed large. Germline and junction disagree at one end, which may indicate a read error. The rearrangement links TRBV20-1 to TRBJ1-2; 11 bases match TRBD1. CDR3 length: 11 amino acids. Germline V CDR1 and CDR2: DFQATT, SNEGSKA (reference sequence). CDR3 amino acids: CSARADRGHSF. CDR3 DNA sequence: TGCAGTGCTAGAGCGGACAGGGGGCACTCCTTC.

Judged by abundance, this clonotype is large (0.1 to 1%). The gene calls are TRBV28 and TRBJ2-3; D tentatively fits TRBD1 or TRBD2 (5 bases each). The germline CDR1 and CDR2 sequences are MDHEN and SYDVKM. Trimming left V 7 bases short and J 8 bases short, with 13 bases between. This CDR3 has 12 residues. As DNA, the CDR3 is TGTGCCAGCACCCCCCCGAGGGGTACGCAGTATTTT. It is translated as CASTPPRGTQYF.

This clonotype is categorized as medium-sized. The chain links TRBV2 to TRBJ2-5; 11 bases map to TRBD2. Looked up from germline, CDR1 is SNHLY and CDR2 is FYNNEI. V was pared by 3 bases and J by 2 bases, with 5 bases of the junction left unmatched. CDR3 length equals 16 residues. This CDR3 is CASSDALAGEQETQYF. The CDR3 DNA reads TGTGCCAGCAGTGACGCACTAGCGGGGGAACAAGAGACCCAGTACTTC.

By sample fraction, this clonotype is large (0.1 to 1%). This chain links TRBV2 with TRBJ1-1; D might be TRBD1 (5 bases). The CDR3 is 12 residues long. In germline, CDR1 is SNHLY, CDR2 FYNNEI. The CDR3 region has the DNA TGTGCAAGCGGGGGGACGAACACTGAAGCTTTCTTT. It codes for CASGGTNTEAFF.

This clonotype rates as medium-sized (0.01 to 0.1%). The chain uses TRBV7-6 and TRBJ2-5; D unresolved. The germline gives CDR1 SGHVS, CDR2 FNYEAQ. The CDR3 has 12 residues. Trimming left V 3 bases short and J 7 bases short, with 9 bases between. The DNA of the CDR3 is TGTGCCAGCAGCTTCCCCCCCGGGACCCAGTACTTC. Encoded protein: CASSFPPGTQYF.

In its sample, this clonotype is large. The chain couples TRBV11-2 to TRBJ2-5; no definite D call. CDR3 length: 12 residues. Trimming stripped 5 bases from V and 4 bases from J, with 8 bases between. Germline V lookup: CDR1 SGHAT, CDR2 FQNNGV. The chain's CDR3 is CASSHLTETQYF. The CDR3 region has the DNA TGTGCCAGCAGCCATCTTACAGAGACCCAGTACTTC.

This clonotype was counted a few times. The rearrangement joins TRBV2 to TRBJ2-3; 14 nucleotides line up with TRBD2. Germline values: CDR1 SNHLY, CDR2 FYNNEI. This CDR3 spans 18 amino acids. V trimming: 4 bases; J trimming: 4 bases; junction bases outside the gene matches: 10. The CDR3 reads CASSVFGTSGSWADTQYF. DNA for the CDR3: TGTGCCAGCAGTGTATTCGGGACTAGCGGGAGCTGGGCAGATACGCAGTATTTT. The variable domain in full, with the rest retrieved from reference TRBV2 and TRBJ2-3, is EPEVTQTPSHQVTQMGQEVILRCVPISNHLYFYWYRQILGQKVEFLVSFYNNEISEKSEIFDDQFSVERPDGSNFTLKIRSTKLEDSAMYFCASSVFGTSGSWADTQYFGPGTRLTVL.

By frequency in the sample, this clonotype is medium-sized (0.01 to 0.1%). The V call is TRBV19, the J call TRBJ1-5; D is ambiguous. This CDR3 is 13 amino acids long. The V gene lost 1 base and the J gene lost 5 bases, with 6 bases spanning the gap. Germline loops: CDR1 LNHDA, CDR2 SQIVND (reference sequence). The chain's CDR3 is CASSIAGYQPQHF. CDR3 nucleotide sequence: TGTGCCAGTAGTATAGCGGGCTATCAGCCCCAGCATTTT.

By share, this clonotype ranks as medium-sized. The chain is built from TRBV29-1 and TRBJ1-1; 9 nucleotides agree with TRBD1. The CDR3 is made up of 12 amino acids. Germline CDR1 SQVTM, CDR2 ANQGSEA. The J segment lost 7 bases and the V segment lost 6 bases, leaving 6 bases of the junction unmatched. The chain's CDR3 is CSVKGQGREAFF. CDR3 nucleotide sequence: TGCAGCGTCAAGGGACAGGGACGTGAAGCTTTCTTT.